The sequence of this T cell receptor (beta chain) was determined in a study of blood T cell repertoires in COVID-19. Overall study: Samples representing acute and convalescent COVID-19 were sourced from the United States, Italy and Spain.

Cohorts were assigned according to the clinical history that participants reported. The CDR3 contains 14 residues. The V and J ends lost 4 bases and 1 base respectively, with 10 bases between them. Germline loops: CDR1 SGHTA, CDR2 FQGNSA. In the original processing: Reference gene primer amplification yielded estimated nucleated cell counts. The method was immunoSEQ multiplex PCR; TCRdb's version includes in-frame clones alone and lacks a portion of them. D and trimming were read from the DNA, whereas the V and J calls and clone size are those reported in that table. The sample holds roughly 400,000 clones, roughly nine tenths seen once.

Sequencing was done on a sample of PBMCs or T cells enriched from blood (not recorded which). The sequence was collected from a woman aged 40 to 50 who had been exposed to COVID-19. The chain has TRBV7-2 and TRBJ1-1, with a tentative D call TRBD1 (5 bases). This CDR3 is CASSSKTENTEAFF. CDR3 DNA: TGTGCCAGCAGCTCAAAGACAGAGAACACTGAAGCTTTCTTT.